A selection of T cell receptor beta chains follows, all from one sample in a study of T cell changes during pregnancy in multiple sclerosis. Profiled with immunoSEQ multiplex PCR; TCRdb holds only in-frame clones, not every one. The sample holds around 40,000 clones, more than 90% seen once. The specimen comprised CD4+ T cells from peripheral blood mononuclear cells, sampled in the second trimester of pregnancy. Receptors originate from a female donor in good health, enrolled as a control in a pregnancy study. Each CDR3 is given with its conserved first and last residue. D genes are given only for firm matches. Clone size is not always given. Where it is, it says once, few, many or a class for expanded clones.

d_gene,v_gene,abundance,j_gene,CDR3nt,CDR3aa
TRBD2,TRBV7-2,NA,TRBJ2-7,TGTGCCAGCAGCTTTGATATGACTAGCCACGAGCAGTACTTC,CASSFDMTSHEQYF
NA,TRBV29-1,NA,TRBJ1-1,TGCAGCGAAGACACCCAACGAGGGGCTTTCTTT,CSEDTQRGAFF
TRBD2,TRBV2,once,TRBJ2-3,TGTGCCAGCAGTGAATCGCTTGCTAGCGGGAGGACAGATACGCAGTATTTT,CASSESLASGRTDTQYF
NA,TRBV5-3,NA,TRBJ1-5,TGTGCCAGAAGCGCCCTCGTGGGGGAGGGGCTGACCTTATATCAGCCCCAGCATTTT,CARSALVGEGLTLYQPQHF
NA,TRBV2,NA,TRBJ1-1,TGTGCCAGCAGTGTGCTTAGAGACACTGAAGCTTTCTTT,CASSVLRDTEAFF
TRBD1,TRBV29-1,NA,TRBJ2-1,TGCAGCGTTGAAAGGACAGGGCGAGATTACAATGAGCAGTTCTTC,CSVERTGRDYNEQFF
TRBD2,TRBV29-1,NA,TRBJ2-7,TGCAGCGTCCCTAGCGGAGATCGATACGAGCAGTACTTC,CSVPSGDRYEQYF
TRBD2,TRBV27,NA,TRBJ2-2,TGTGCCAGCAGTTTATCTACCCCGGCGGGGGACTACACCGGGGAGCTGTTTTTT,CASSLSTPAGDYTGELFF
TRBD2,TRBV19,NA,TRBJ2-1,TGTGCCAGTAGGCTACTAGCGGGGCATGAGCAGTTCTTC,CASRLLAGHEQFF
TRBD1,TRBV19,NA,TRBJ2-3,TGTGCCAGTAGTATAGCTGGACAGGGCTTTTCAATTACAGATACGCAGTATTTT,CASSIAGQGFSITDTQYF
TRBD1,TRBV19,once,TRBJ2-3,TGTGCCAGTAGTACACTGGGACAGGGTGTTTTGGGAGTTGATACGCAGTATTTT,CASSTLGQGVLGVDTQYF
TRBD1,TRBV9,once,TRBJ1-4,TGTGCCAGCAGCGTAGCCGGACAGGCCCTAGGAGGGAATGAAAAACTGTTTTTT,CASSVAGQALGGNEKLFF
TRBD2,TRBV7-2,NA,TRBJ2-1,TGTGCCAGCAGCTCCCTAAGAAATAGCGGGAGGGCAAGTGAGCAGTTCTTC,CASSSLRNSGRASEQFF
NA,TRBV7-2,NA,TRBJ2-7,TGTGCCAGCAGCGGGGGCAGGCCCGCCTACGAGCAGTACTTC,CASSGGRPAYEQYF
TRBD2,TRBV9,NA,TRBJ2-7,TGTGCCAGCAGTCCCGAAGATCGGCCGTATGCTAGCGGGAAAACCTACGAGCAGTACTTC,CASSPEDRPYASGKTYEQYF
NA,TRBV27,NA,TRBJ2-3,TGTGCCAGCAAACAGGGTGGCACAGATACGCAGTATTTT,CASKQGGTDTQYF
NA,TRBV5-1,once,TRBJ1-1,TGCGCCAGCGGCTCAGGGGCTTTGAACACTGAAGCTTTCTTT,CASGSGALNTEAFF
NA,TRBV18,NA,TRBJ1-1,TGTGCCAGCTCACCACGAACAGGGTCCAACACTGAAGCTTTCTTT,CASSPRTGSNTEAFF
TRBD2,TRBV7-8,NA,TRBJ2-1,TGTGCCAGCAGCTCGCGACTAGCGGGAGTCAATGAGCAGTTCTTC,CASSSRLAGVNEQFF
NA,TRBV5-6,NA,TRBJ2-7,TGTGCCAGCAGCTTGGTAGGTAGCGGTTTCCAGTACGACGAGCAGTACTTC,CASSLVGSGFQYDEQYF
NA,TRBV6-1,NA,TRBJ1-4,TGTGCCAGCAGGAATCGGGGGGCGGATGAAAAACTGTTTTTT,CASRNRGADEKLFF
NA,TRBV21-1,NA,TRBJ1-2,TGTGCCAGCAGCAAAAAGAGGACAGTTCCCTATGGCTACACCTTC,CASSKKRTVPYGYTF
NA,TRBV27,NA,TRBJ1-5,TGTGCCAGCAGTTTAGGTGGGGGCAGACTCAATCAGCCCCAGCATTTT,CASSLGGGRLNQPQHF
NA,TRBV7-2,NA,TRBJ2-5,TGTGCCAGCAGCCCGGGGCAAGAGACCCAGTACTTC,CASSPGQETQYF
NA,TRBV30,once,TRBJ2-3,TGTGCCTGGAGTCCACTAAGAGATACGCAGTATTTT,CAWSPLRDTQYF
TRBD1,TRBV28,NA,TRBJ1-1,TGTGCCAGCAGATCGCAGGGGGGAATGAACACTGAAGCTTTCTTT,CASRSQGGMNTEAFF
NA,TRBV4-1,NA,TRBJ1-2,TGCGCCAGCAGCCAAGATGTCCGGGTAAACTATGGCTACACCTTC,CASSQDVRVNYGYTF
TRBD2,TRBV5-1,NA,TRBJ2-1,TGCGCCAGCGCTAGGGTAGCGGGGAACAATGAGCAGTTCTTC,CASARVAGNNEQFF
TRBD1,TRBV27,NA,TRBJ2-5,TGTGCCAGCAGTGACAGACAGGGGGCGAGGGAGACCCAGTACTTC,CASSDRQGARETQYF
TRBD2,TRBV11-2,NA,TRBJ2-3,TGTGCCAGCAGCTATCTTAGCGGGGGGGCGACAGATACGCAGTATTTT,CASSYLSGGATDTQYF
NA,TRBV28,NA,TRBJ2-1,TGTGCCAGCAGGCCGTCACTAGCCAATGAGCAGTTCTTC,CASRPSLANEQFF
TRBD2,TRBV7-2,NA,TRBJ2-3,TGTGCCAGCAGCCCTCGGGGGGGCCCCCCAGATACGCAGTATTTT,CASSPRGGPPDTQYF
TRBD1,TRBV5-1,NA,TRBJ1-6,TGCGCCAGCAGCTTGGAGATCGACAGGGGGTATTCACCCCTCCACTTT,CASSLEIDRGYSPLHF
TRBD2,TRBV9,NA,TRBJ2-7,TGTGCCAGCAGCGTAGGGGAGGGGTTCTACGAGCAGTACTTC,CASSVGEGFYEQYF
TRBD2,TRBV5-1,NA,TRBJ2-7,TGCGCCAGCAGTACGGGACTAGCGGGTGTACACGAGCAGTACTTC,CASSTGLAGVHEQYF
NA,TRBV18,NA,TRBJ1-5,TGTGCCAGCTCCCCACTCGACGGGAATCAGCCCCAGCATTTT,CASSPLDGNQPQHF
NA,TRBV28,NA,TRBJ2-1,TGTGCCAGCAGTTTAAGCGGGACACCTTACAATGAGCAGTTCTTC,CASSLSGTPYNEQFF
TRBD2,TRBV10-3,NA,TRBJ2-7,TGTGCCATCAGTGAAAGCGGGGGTGTGGGAGGGCCTGTGGGGGAGCAGTACTTC,CAISESGGVGGPVGEQYF
NA,TRBV11-2,NA,TRBJ2-1,TGTGCTAGCACGGCCTACAATGAGCAGTTCTTC,CASTAYNEQFF
NA,TRBV19,NA,TRBJ1-5,TGTGCCAGTAGTTCCAGGGGTGGGCCCCAGCATTTT,CASSSRGGPQHF
NA,TRBV11-2,NA,TRBJ2-4,TGTGCCAGCAGCTTAGGTAGCCAGGGCATTCAGTACTTC,CASSLGSQGIQYF